A single sample gave rise to the 13 T cell receptor beta chains below, sequenced in a study of shared clonotypes between healthy human individuals. Measured with immunoSEQ multiplex PCR; TCRdb has only the in-frame clones, and not every one. Altogether about 2 million clones are present, about 95% being singletons, with the ten largest covering around 1.1%. Positively selected for CCR7, the CD45RO-negative cells used as naive CD8 cells excluded terminally differentiated effector memory CD45RA+ cells. Sequencing was performed on naive CD8+ T cells sorted from blood. The receptor source for this set is a man aged 18 to 30 in good health.

This clone was observed once. V is TRBV7-2 and J is TRBJ2-1, with a weak D call TRBD2 (7 bases). Germline assignment: CDR1 SGHTA and CDR2 FQGNSA. Trimming stripped 3 bases from V and 8 bases from J, with 20 bases between. CDR3 size: 16 residues. The CDR3 protein is CASSFGGQPPWDEQFF. The CDR3 DNA sequence: TGTGCCAGCAGCTTCGGGGGGCAACCTCCGTGGGATGAGCAGTTCTTC. The full variable domain, in which reference TRBV7-2 and TRBJ2-1 provide the parts outside the CDR3, is GAGVSQSPSNKVTEKGKDVELRCDPISGHTALYWYRQSLGQGLEFLIYFQGNSAPDKSGLPSDRFSAERTGGSVSTLTIQRTQQEDSAVYLCASSFGGQPPWDEQFFGPGTRLTVL.

V gene TRBV5-1 combines with J gene TRBJ2-7, with D maybe TRBD2 (5 bases). Looked up from germline, CDR1 is SGHRS and CDR2 is YFSETQ. The CDR3 loop spans 13 amino acids. V lost 0 bases, J lost 5 bases, and 9 bases lay in between. Written as DNA, the CDR3 is TGCGCCAGCAGCTTGGGAGGGATCCACGAGCAGTACTTC. Translation: CASSLGGIHEQYF. Complete variable domain (other parts from reference TRBV5-1 and TRBJ2-7): KAGVTQTPRYLIKTRGQQVTLSCSPISGHRSVSWYQQTPGQGLQFLFEYFSETQRNKGNFPGRFSGRQFSNSRSEMNVSTLELGDSALYLCASSLGGIHEQYFGPGTRLTVT.

The V gene is TRBV6-1, the J gene TRBJ2-7, with 8 bases identical to TRBD1. This CDR3 has 14 residues. J lost 2 bases, V lost 3 bases, and 3 bases had no gene match. CDR1 MNHNS and CDR2 SASEGT come from the germline V gene. CDR3 residues: CASSDAGQAYEQYF. The CDR3 DNA follows: TGTGCCAGCAGTGACGCGGGACAGGCCTACGAGCAGTACTTC.

This rearrangement joins TRBV6-5 to TRBJ2-1, with 9 bases matching TRBD1. The J segment lost 6 bases and the V segment lost 2 bases, leaving 5 bases of the junction unmatched. From germline, CDR1 is MNHEY and CDR2 SVGAGI. This CDR3 is built from 15 residues. The CDR3 DNA sequence: TGTGCCAGCAGTTACGATCCGGGACAGGGCAATGAGCAGTTCTTC. It is translated as CASSYDPGQGNEQFF.

V gene TRBV4-3 combines with J gene TRBJ1-4; D might be TRBD1 (6 bases). CDR3 length: 19 residues. Trimming stripped 3 bases from V and 0 bases from J, with 20 bases between. Germline V gives CDR1 LGHNA, CDR2 YSLEER. CDR3 amino acids: CASSHGGTSGSATNEKLFF. DNA of the CDR3: TGCGCCAGCAGCCATGGGGGGACATCGGGGTCTGCAACTAATGAAAAACTGTTTTTT.

The J gene is TRBJ2-1, the V gene TRBV18; 10 positions agree with TRBD2. This CDR3 comprises 16 residues. V lost 4 bases to trimming and J lost 5 bases; unmatched junction nucleotides: 8. Germline CDR1 is KGHSH and CDR2 is LQKENI. In DNA, the CDR3 is TGTGCCAGCTCACGACTCGGGACTAGCGAACACAATGAGCAGTTCTTC. Protein product: CASSRLGTSEHNEQFF.

V and J are TRBV5-6 and TRBJ2-1, with D possibly TRBD2 on 5 matching bases. Germline V lookup: CDR1 SGHDT, CDR2 YYEEEE. Trimming left V 3 bases short and J 10 bases short, with 11 bases between. The CDR3 covers 12 residues. The CDR3 protein is CASSSPSREQFF. The CDR3 DNA reads TGTGCCAGCAGCTCTCCTAGCAGGGAGCAGTTCTTC.

V usage is TRBV5-1 and J usage is TRBJ1-1; tentative D call: TRBD1 (6 bases). CDR1 and CDR2 from the germline V gene are SGHRS and YFSETQ. The CDR3 is made up of 13 amino acids. The V end was cut by 3 bases, the J end by 7 bases, with 13 bases between. CDR3 region: CASSWDGTSEAFF. The CDR3 DNA is TGCGCCAGCAGCTGGGACGGGACAAGTGAAGCTTTCTTT.

In its sample, this clone was seen a few times. The same CDR3 arises from other DNA sequences in this sample as well. This sequence joins TRBV5-6 and TRBJ2-3; D not resolved. Germline-derived CDR1 and CDR2 are SGHDT and YYEEEE. The V end was cut by 0 bases, the J end by 4 bases, with 3 bases between. This CDR3 contains 12 residues. DNA for the CDR3: TGTGCCAGCAGCTTGGGGTCAGATACGCAGTATTTT. The encoded protein is CASSLGSDTQYF.

The CDR3, as DNA: TGTGCCAGCGGCACTGGACATCTTTACGAGCAGTACTTC. Its translation: CASGTGHLYEQYF. The chain links TRBV13 to TRBJ2-7, with D tentatively TRBD1 (5 bases). Trimming took off 8 bases at V and 4 bases at J, with 15 bases between the two ends. Germline CDR1 is PRHDT and CDR2 is FYEKMQ (reference sequence). The CDR3 runs 13 residues.

The chain combines TRBV11-2 with TRBJ2-3; possibly TRBD2 for D (5 bases). Trimming took 0 bases from V and 3 from J, leaving 10 bases between them. Germline V gene data show CDR1 as SGHAT and CDR2 as FQNNGV. The CDR3 is 15 amino acids. The CDR3 loop reads CASSLDGLNTDTQYF. The CDR3 DNA sequence: TGTGCCAGCAGCTTAGATGGACTGAATACAGATACGCAGTATTTT.

This chain uses TRBV7-9 with TRBJ2-2; D unclear. CDR1 and CDR2 from the germline V gene are SEHNR and FQNEAQ (reference sequence). This CDR3 region has 17 residues. Trimming left V 3 bases short and J 2 bases short, with 16 bases between. The CDR3: CASSFPLTDSNTGELFF. The DNA for the CDR3 is TGTGCCAGCAGCTTTCCCCTCACGGATAGTAACACCGGGGAGCTGTTTTTT. The whole variable domain, filled in from reference TRBV7-9 and TRBJ2-2, reads DTGVSQNPRHKITKRGQNVTFRCDPISEHNRLYWYRQTLGQGPEFLTYFQNEAQLEKSRLLSDRFSAERPKGSFSTLEIQRTEQGDSAMYLCASSFPLTDSNTGELFFGEGSRLTVL.

J is TRBJ1-1 and V is TRBV7-6; the match to TRBD1 covers 8 bases. In germline, CDR1 is SGHVS, CDR2 FNYEAQ. The CDR3 runs 12 residues. The V segment lost 5 bases and the J segment 8 bases; nucleotides outside the gene matches: 4. The CDR3 loop reads CASSTGGSEAFF. DNA for the CDR3: TGTGCCAGCAGCACAGGGGGATCCGAAGCTTTCTTT. The whole variable domain, filled in from reference TRBV7-6 and TRBJ1-1, reads GAGVSQSPRYKVTKRGQDVALRCDPISGHVSLYWYRQALGQGPEFLTYFNYEAQQDKSGLPNDRFSAERPEGSISTLTIQRTEQRDSAMYRCASSTGGSEAFFGQGTRLTVV.